Described below is a single TCR beta chain sequence and its context. These data are taken from a study of PD-1 blockade in classical Hodgkin lymphoma. Time point reported: newly diagnosed, previously untreated cHL patient sample. The CDR3 contains 14 residues. V was shortened by 2 bases and J by 8 bases, with 13 bases between the two germline ends. Germline V lookup: CDR1 SGHNT, CDR2 YYREEE (reference sequence). The repertoire was sequenced with immunoSEQ multiplex PCR; TCRdb's copy has only in-frame clones and lacks some. The data show 20,000 to 25,000 clones, less than 95% seen once. The chain links TRBV5-4 to TRBJ1-4; TRBD1 is a possible D gene (6 bases). The sequence came from a human donor with classical Hodgkin lymphoma. Sequencing was performed on peripheral blood mononuclear cells (PBMCs). The CDR3 DNA reads as TGTGCCAGCAGCTTCCCCGGGGGCGGGGAAAAACTGTTTTTT. This codes for CASSFPGGGEKLFF.